Following are 26 T cell receptor beta chains from one sample sequenced in a study of T cells expressing NK-cell markers. No DNA is given; TCRdb re-called the 5' RACE reads and lists each CDR3 protein once. Here the sample table reports roughly 430,000 distinct CDR3 sequences. Source material: blood T cells: a sorted CD56 or NKG2C T cell subset, CD4+ or CD8+ T cells, or bulk PBMC T cells (not recorded which). The receptors come from a woman aged 18 to 75 in good health.

The V call is TRBV25-1, the J call TRBJ1-1. Germline V gene sequence: CDR1 MGHDK, CDR2 SYGVNS. The CDR3 runs 14 residues. The CDR3 loop reads CASSDRHANTEAFF.

The chain couples TRBV12-3 or TRBV12-4 to TRBJ2-1; TCRdb lists TRBD1, though no DNA is available to test this call. The CDR3 is 15 residues long. Here the CDR3 reads CASSLGQGAYNEQFF.

The chain has TRBV20-1 and TRBJ2-1. This CDR3 comprises 11 residues. The V gene's germline CDR1 is DFQATT and CDR2 SNEGSKA (reference sequence). CDR3 loop: CSASRENEQFF.

The chain recombines TRBV7-3 with TRBJ2-1; the TCRdb call, TRBD1, lacks DNA for checking. CDR3 length: 15 amino acids. The germline gives CDR1 SGHTA, CDR2 FQGTGA. The CDR3 is CASSLTVAGVGEQFF.

The rearrangement links TRBV7-9 to TRBJ1-3; lacking DNA, the TRBD1 call made by TCRdb goes unchecked. Germline V gene lookup returns CDR1 SEHNR and CDR2 FQNEAQ (reference sequence). The CDR3 runs to 15 residues. The CDR3 loop is CASSNRPGYGNTIYF. Using reference TRBV7-9 and TRBJ1-3 for the parts outside the CDR3, the full variable domain is DTGVSQNPRHKITKRGQNVTFRCDPISEHNRLYWYRQTLGQGPEFLTYFQNEAQLEKSRLLSDRFSAERPKGSFSTLEIQRTEQGDSAMYLCASSNRPGYGNTIYFGEGSWLTVV.

The chain uses TRBV5-5 and TRBJ2-2; TCRdb outputs TRBD2, but without DNA this stays unchecked. This CDR3 is 14 amino acids long. Germline V gives CDR1 SGHKS, CDR2 YYEKEE (reference sequence). The CDR3 reads CASSRTLSAGELFF.

The chain employs TRBV4-2 and TRBJ1-1; TCRdb gives TRBD1 as the D gene, but with no DNA this cannot be confirmed. The CDR3 covers 14 residues. Looked up from germline, CDR1 is LGHNA and CDR2 is YNFKEQ. This CDR3 reads CASSPPTGNTEAFF.

The chain combines TRBV6-1 with TRBJ1-5; the TCRdb call, TRBD1, lacks DNA for checking. Germline CDR1 MNHNS, CDR2 SASEGT. The length of the CDR3 is 13 residues. The CDR3 reads CASRTPGQTPQHF.

The J gene is TRBJ2-3, the V gene TRBV29-1; TCRdb reports TRBD2, a call that lacks DNA to check it against. From germline, CDR1 is SQVTM and CDR2 ANQGSEA. This CDR3 comprises 13 residues. The CDR3 spells CSVEGEGKDTQYF.

The chain couples TRBV20-1 to TRBJ2-1; TCRdb selects TRBD1, and the lack of DNA leaves this call unchecked. This CDR3 has 15 residues. CDR1 is DFQATT, CDR2 SNEGSKA, per germline (reference sequence). The CDR3 spells CSAGLTGGFSDEQFF.

This sequence joins TRBV6-1 and TRBJ2-1; TCRdb gives TRBD1 as the D gene, but with no DNA this cannot be confirmed. This CDR3 spans 13 amino acids. Germline CDR1 is MNHNS and CDR2 is SASEGT. The CDR3 here is CASSPDRADEQFF.

The CDR3 sequence is CASSQEGSDSGNTIYF. This rearrangement joins TRBV4-1 to TRBJ1-3. The germline V gene encodes CDR1 MGHRA and CDR2 YSYEKL. This CDR3 has 16 residues.

V gene TRBV5-5 combines with J gene TRBJ2-5; absent DNA, TCRdb's TRBD2 call cannot be checked. Per the germline V gene, CDR1 is SGHKS and CDR2 is YYEKEE (reference sequence). The CDR3 is 14 residues long. This CDR3 reads CASSLQAGVETQYF.

The chain carries TRBV15 and TRBJ2-7. This CDR3 is 13 amino acids long. CDR1 and CDR2 (germline): LNHNV, YYDKDF (reference sequence). This CDR3 is CATSTAAAYEQYF.

The chain employs TRBV7-9 and TRBJ1-2; the TCRdb D gene call, TRBD1, has no DNA to confirm it. The CDR3 spans 14 residues. Per the germline V gene, CDR1 is SEHNR and CDR2 is FQNEAQ (reference sequence). The CDR3 protein is CASSGALNRAGYTF.

This chain links TRBV15 with TRBJ1-4. Per germline, CDR1 LNHNV and CDR2 YYDKDF (reference sequence). The CDR3 loop spans 14 amino acids. The CDR3 here is CATSRDFADEKLFF. The variable domain in full, completed from reference TRBV15 and TRBJ1-4, reads DAMVIQNPRYQVTQFGKPVTLSCSQTLNHNVMYWYQQKSSQAPKLLFHYYDKDFNNEADTPDNFQSRRPNTSFCFLDIRSPGLGDTAMYLCATSRDFADEKLFFGSGTQLSVL.

The V and J genes are TRBV30 and TRBJ2-2. Germline V CDR1 and CDR2: GTSNPN, SVGIG (reference sequence). This CDR3 is built from 12 residues. This chain's CDR3 is CAWTPWTGELFF.

The chain is built from TRBV6-1 and TRBJ2-5; no DNA is available, so the TRBD1 call from TCRdb remains unchecked. The CDR3 runs 14 residues. Germline assignment: CDR1 MNHNS and CDR2 SASEGT. The CDR3 loop reads CASNDEGAREAQYF.

V usage is TRBV9 and J usage is TRBJ2-1. The CDR3 consists of 15 residues. Germline V lookup: CDR1 SGDLS, CDR2 YYNGEE. CDR3 protein: CASSDGGSSYNEQFF. Based on the CDR3 plus reference TRBV9 and TRBJ2-1, the full variable domain is DSGVTQTPKHLITATGQRVTLRCSPRSGDLSVYWYQQSLDQGLQFLIQYYNGEERAKGNILERFSAQQFPDLHSELNLSSLELGDSALYFCASSDGGSSYNEQFFGPGTRLTVL.

V gene TRBV5-4 combines with J gene TRBJ1-5. This CDR3 has 15 residues. Germline V gives CDR1 SGHNT, CDR2 YYREEE (reference sequence). Here the CDR3 reads CASSLGAGGNQPQHF.

The rearrangement links TRBV5-4 to TRBJ1-6; TCRdb's D gene call, TRBD1, goes unchecked for lack of DNA. The CDR3 length is 15 residues. Looked up from germline, CDR1 is SGHNT and CDR2 is YYREEE (reference sequence). The CDR3 here is CASSPTGDGYSPLHF.

This rearrangement joins TRBV7-2 to TRBJ2-5; TCRdb designates TRBD2, a call that cannot be tested without DNA. This CDR3 region has 14 residues. Germline assignment: CDR1 SGHTA and CDR2 FQGNSA. CDR3 amino acids: CASTGVQGWETQYF.

V and J are TRBV20-1 and TRBJ2-7; lacking DNA, the TRBD2 call made by TCRdb goes unchecked. The V gene's germline CDR1 is DFQATT and CDR2 SNEGSKA (reference sequence). The CDR3 has 13 residues. CDR3 in amino acids: CSARSTNSYEQYF.

The chain has TRBV14 and TRBJ2-5; TCRdb picks TRBD1, but there is no DNA to check that call. Germline CDR1 reads SGHDN; CDR2 reads FVKESK. This CDR3 contains 15 residues. The CDR3 region is CASSVLGGFQETQYF.

V gene TRBV12-3 or TRBV12-4 combines with J gene TRBJ2-5; TCRdb's D call, TRBD1, is unchecked because there is no DNA. This CDR3 is built from 14 residues. CDR3 amino acids: CASSFRGGRETQYF.

The gene calls are TRBV6-5 and TRBJ2-3; TCRdb's assignment of TRBD1 cannot be checked, as there is no DNA. The germline CDR1 and CDR2 sequences are MNHEY and SVGAGI. The CDR3 consists of 17 residues. The CDR3 loop is CASSYSISGGSTDTQYF.